The clone carrying this T cell receptor (beta chain) was recorded at least ten times. The antigen remains unidentified. These data originate in a study of regulatory T cells in long-lasting Graves disease. Study-wide points: The sample size was small, and this may have reduced accuracy.

Time point in this sample: newly diagnosed GD, antithyroid drugs for less than 3 months. The TCR library used RNA extracted from PBMCs. CDR3-region Arm-PCR and iRepertoire HTBI primers produced the TCR beta libraries. Each CDR3 protein is one row after TCRdb ran MiXCR on the multiplex PCR reads. The sample consists of approximately 310,000 distinct CDR3 sequences, roughly 18% of them appearing once. The CDR3 has 15 amino acids. The V and J ends lost 4 bases and 4 bases, in that order; junction bases with no gene match: 7. The germline V gene has CDR1 MDHEN and CDR2 SYDVKM. This sequence originates from a female donor with Graves disease. The sample consisted of peripheral blood mononuclear cells (PBMCs), taken at new diagnosis, from a patient treated with antithyroid drugs. This chain connects TRBV28 to TRBJ2-7; 10 bases are shared with TRBD2. The CDR3 loop is CASSWSLAGDYEQYF. CDR3 coding DNA: TGTGCCAGCAGTTGGTCGCTAGCGGGAGATTACGAGCAGTACTTC.